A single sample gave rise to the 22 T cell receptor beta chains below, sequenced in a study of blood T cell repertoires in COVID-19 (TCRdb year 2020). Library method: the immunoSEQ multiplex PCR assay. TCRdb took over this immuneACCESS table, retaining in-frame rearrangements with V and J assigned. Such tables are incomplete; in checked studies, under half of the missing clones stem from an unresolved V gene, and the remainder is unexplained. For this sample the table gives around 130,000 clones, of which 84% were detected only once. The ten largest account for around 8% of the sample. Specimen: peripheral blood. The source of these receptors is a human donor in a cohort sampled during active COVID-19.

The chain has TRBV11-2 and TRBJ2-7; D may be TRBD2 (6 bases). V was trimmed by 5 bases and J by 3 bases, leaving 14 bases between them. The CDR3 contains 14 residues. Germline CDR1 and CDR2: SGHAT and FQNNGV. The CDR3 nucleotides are TGTGCCAGCAGCCCCCATGGGGGGAGCTACGAGCAGTACTTC. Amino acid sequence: CASSPHGGSYEQYF.

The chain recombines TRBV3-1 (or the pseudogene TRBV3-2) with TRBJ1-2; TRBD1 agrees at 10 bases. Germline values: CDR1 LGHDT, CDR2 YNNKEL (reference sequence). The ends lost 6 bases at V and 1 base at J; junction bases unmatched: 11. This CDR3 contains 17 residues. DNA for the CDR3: TGTGCCAGCAGACTGACAGGGGGCGAACGGGGTAACTATGGCTACACCTTC. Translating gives CASRLTGGERGNYGYTF.

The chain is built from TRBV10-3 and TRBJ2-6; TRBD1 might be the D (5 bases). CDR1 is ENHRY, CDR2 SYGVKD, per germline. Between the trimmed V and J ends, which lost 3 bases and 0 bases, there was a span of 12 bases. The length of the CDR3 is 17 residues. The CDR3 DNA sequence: TGTGCCATCAGTGAAGGGGAAATCCGCTCTGGGGCCAACGTCCTGACTTTC. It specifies CAISEGEIRSGANVLTF.

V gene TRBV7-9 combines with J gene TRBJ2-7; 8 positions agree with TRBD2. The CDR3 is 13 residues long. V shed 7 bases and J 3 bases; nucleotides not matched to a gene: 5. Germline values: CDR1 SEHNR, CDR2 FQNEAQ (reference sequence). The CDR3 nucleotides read TGTGCCAGCACTGCGGGACTAGGCTACGAGCAGTACTTC. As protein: CASTAGLGYEQYF.

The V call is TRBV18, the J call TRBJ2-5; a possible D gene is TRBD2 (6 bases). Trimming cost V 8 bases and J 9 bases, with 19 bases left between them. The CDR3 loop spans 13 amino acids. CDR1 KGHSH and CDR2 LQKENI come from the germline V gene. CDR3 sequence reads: CASAPRGPWAQYF. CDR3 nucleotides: TGTGCCAGCGCCCCGCGGGGCCCTTGGGCCCAGTACTTC. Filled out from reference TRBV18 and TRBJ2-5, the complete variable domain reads NAGVMQNPRHLVRRRGQEARLRCSPMKGHSHVYWYRQLPEEGLKFMVYLQKENIIDESGMPKERFSAEFPKEGPSILRIQQVVRGDSAAYFCASAPRGPWAQYFGPGTRLLVL.

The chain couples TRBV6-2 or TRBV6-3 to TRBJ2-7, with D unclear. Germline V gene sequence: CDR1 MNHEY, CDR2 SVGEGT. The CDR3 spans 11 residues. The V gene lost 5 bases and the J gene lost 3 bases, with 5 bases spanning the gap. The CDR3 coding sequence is TGTGCCAGCAGTCCATTCTACGAGCAGTACTTC. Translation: CASSPFYEQYF.

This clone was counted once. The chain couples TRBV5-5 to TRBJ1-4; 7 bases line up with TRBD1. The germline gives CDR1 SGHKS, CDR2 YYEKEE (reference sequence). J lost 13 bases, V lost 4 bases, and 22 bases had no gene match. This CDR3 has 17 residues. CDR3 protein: CASSRYTTATRQGGLFF. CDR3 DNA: TGTGCCAGCAGCCGATATACCACGGCCACGCGGCAGGGGGGACTGTTTTTT. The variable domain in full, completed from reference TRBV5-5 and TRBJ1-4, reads DAGVTQSPTHLIKTRGQQVTLRCSPISGHKSVSWYQQVLGQGPQFIFQYYEKEERGRGNFPDRFSARQFPNYSSELNVNALLLGDSALYLCASSRYTTATRQGGLFFGSGTQLSVL.

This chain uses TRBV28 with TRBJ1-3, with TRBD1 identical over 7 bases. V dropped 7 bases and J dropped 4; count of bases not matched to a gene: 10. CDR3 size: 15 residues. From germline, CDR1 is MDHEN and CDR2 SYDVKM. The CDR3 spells CASTTTATGGNTIYF. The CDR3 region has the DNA TGTGCCAGCACCACTACGGCGACAGGGGGAAACACCATATATTTT.

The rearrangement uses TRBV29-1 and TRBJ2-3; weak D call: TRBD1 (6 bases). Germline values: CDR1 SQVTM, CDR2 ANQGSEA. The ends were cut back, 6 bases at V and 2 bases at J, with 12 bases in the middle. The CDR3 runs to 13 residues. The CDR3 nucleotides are TGCAGCGTGCCGACAGGAGCCACAGATACGCAGTATTTT. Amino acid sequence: CSVPTGATDTQYF.

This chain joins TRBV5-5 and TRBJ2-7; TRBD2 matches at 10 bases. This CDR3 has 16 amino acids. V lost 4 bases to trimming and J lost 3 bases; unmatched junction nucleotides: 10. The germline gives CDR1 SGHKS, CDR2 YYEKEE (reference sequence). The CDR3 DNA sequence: TGTGCCAGCAGCCGGGACCCGCTAGCGGGGGTCTACGAGCAGTACTTC. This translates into CASSRDPLAGVYEQYF.

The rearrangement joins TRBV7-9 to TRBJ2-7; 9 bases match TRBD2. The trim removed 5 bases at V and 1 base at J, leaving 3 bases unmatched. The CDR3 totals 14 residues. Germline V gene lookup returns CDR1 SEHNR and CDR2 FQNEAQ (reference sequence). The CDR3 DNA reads TGTGCCAGCAGCGTTAGCGGGGGATCCTACGAGCAGTACTTC. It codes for CASSVSGGSYEQYF.

This CDR3 is CASRDSGGYEQYF. CDR3 coding DNA: TGTGCCAGCCGGGATAGCGGGGGATACGAGCAGTACTTC. V gene TRBV6-5 combines with J gene TRBJ2-7, with 9 bases fitting TRBD2. This CDR3 is 13 amino acids long. V trimming: 8 bases; J trimming: 4 bases; junction bases outside the gene matches: 6. The V gene's germline CDR1 is MNHEY and CDR2 SVGAGI.

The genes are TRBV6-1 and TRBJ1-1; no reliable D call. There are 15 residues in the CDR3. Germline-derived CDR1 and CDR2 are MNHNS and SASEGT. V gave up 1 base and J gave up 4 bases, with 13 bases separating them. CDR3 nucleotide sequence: TGTGCCAGCAGTGAAGTGTTCTTGCGGGGCACTGAAGCTTTCTTT. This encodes CASSEVFLRGTEAFF.

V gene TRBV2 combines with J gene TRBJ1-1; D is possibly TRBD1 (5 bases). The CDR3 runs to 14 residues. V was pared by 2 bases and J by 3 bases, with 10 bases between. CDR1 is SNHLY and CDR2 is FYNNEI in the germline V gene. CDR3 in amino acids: CASSENTGDTEAFF. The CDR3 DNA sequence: TGTGCCAGCAGTGAAAACACGGGGGACACTGAAGCTTTCTTT.

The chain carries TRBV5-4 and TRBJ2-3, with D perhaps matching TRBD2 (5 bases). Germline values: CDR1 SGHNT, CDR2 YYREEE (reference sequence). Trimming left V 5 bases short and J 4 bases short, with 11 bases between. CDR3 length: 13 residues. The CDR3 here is CASSYRGADTQYF. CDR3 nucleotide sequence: TGTGCCAGCAGTTACCGGGGTGCAGATACGCAGTATTTT.

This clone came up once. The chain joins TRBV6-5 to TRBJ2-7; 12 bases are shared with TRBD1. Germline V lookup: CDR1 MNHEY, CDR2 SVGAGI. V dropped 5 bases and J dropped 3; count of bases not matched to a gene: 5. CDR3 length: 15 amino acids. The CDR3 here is CASSSRDRGLYEQYF. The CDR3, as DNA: TGTGCCAGCAGTAGCCGGGACAGGGGGCTCTACGAGCAGTACTTC.

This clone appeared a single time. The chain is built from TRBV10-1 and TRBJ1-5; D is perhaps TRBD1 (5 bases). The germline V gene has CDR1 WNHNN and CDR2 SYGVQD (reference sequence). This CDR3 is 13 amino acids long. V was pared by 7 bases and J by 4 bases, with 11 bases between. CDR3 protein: CASNGAGNQPQHF. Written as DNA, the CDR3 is TGCGCCAGCAACGGGGCGGGGAATCAGCCCCAGCATTTT.

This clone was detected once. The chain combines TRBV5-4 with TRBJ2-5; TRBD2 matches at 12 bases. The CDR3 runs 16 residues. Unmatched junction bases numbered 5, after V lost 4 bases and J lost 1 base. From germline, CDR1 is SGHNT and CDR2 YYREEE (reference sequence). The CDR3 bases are TGTGCCAGCAGCAACCTAGCGGGGGGGCCCCAAGAGACCCAGTACTTC. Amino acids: CASSNLAGGPQETQYF.

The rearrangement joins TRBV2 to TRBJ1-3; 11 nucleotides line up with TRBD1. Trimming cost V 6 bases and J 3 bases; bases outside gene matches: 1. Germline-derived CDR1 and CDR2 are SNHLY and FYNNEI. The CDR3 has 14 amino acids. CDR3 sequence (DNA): TGTGCCAGCAGGGACAGGGGGCTTGGAAACACCATATATTTT. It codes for CASRDRGLGNTIYF.

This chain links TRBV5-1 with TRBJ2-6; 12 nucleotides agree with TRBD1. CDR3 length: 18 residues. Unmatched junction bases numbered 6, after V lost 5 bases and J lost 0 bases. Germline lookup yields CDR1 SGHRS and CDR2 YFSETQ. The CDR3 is CASSLTGQGASGANVLTF. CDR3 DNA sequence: TGCGCCAGCAGTCTGACGGGACAGGGGGCCTCTGGGGCCAACGTCCTGACTTTC.

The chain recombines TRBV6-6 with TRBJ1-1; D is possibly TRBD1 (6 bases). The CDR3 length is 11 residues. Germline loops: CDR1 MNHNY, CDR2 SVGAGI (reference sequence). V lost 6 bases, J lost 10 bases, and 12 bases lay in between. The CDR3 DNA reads TGTGCCAGCAGAGCGGACAGCGGAGCTTTCTTT. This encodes CASRADSGAFF.

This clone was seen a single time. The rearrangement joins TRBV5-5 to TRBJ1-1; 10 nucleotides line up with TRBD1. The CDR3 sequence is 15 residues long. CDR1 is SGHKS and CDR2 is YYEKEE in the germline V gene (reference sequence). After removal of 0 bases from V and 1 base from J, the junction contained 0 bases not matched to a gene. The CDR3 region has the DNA TGTGCCAGCAGCTTGGGGGACAGGGGGAACACTGAAGCTTTCTTT. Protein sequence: CASSLGDRGNTEAFF.